A selection of T cell receptor beta chains follows, all from one sample in a study of OX40 agonist ivuxolimab in advanced cancers. Repertoires were generated with immunoSEQ multiplex PCR, while TCRdb's copy carries only in-frame clones and drops some. The sample has roughly 61,000 clones, roughly 90% seen once; the top ten hold around 25%. The sequencing here drew on CD4+ or CD8+ T cells sorted from blood, taken in a trial of the OX40 agonist ivuxolimab. The receptor source for this set is an adult with an advanced solid tumor such as melanoma, head and neck, liver or kidney cancer. Each CDR3 is given with its conserved first and last residue. D genes are given only for firm matches. Some rows mark clone size as missing; the rest say once, few, many or name a class of expanded clone.

J | V | size | D | CDR3 | DNA
TRBJ2-7 | TRBV4-2 | NA | NA | CASRDLYEQYF | TGTGCCAGCCGGGACCTATACGAGCAGTACTTC
TRBJ1-2 | TRBV18 | NA | NA | CASSPRPFGSNGYTF | TGTGCCAGCTCACCTCGACCATTCGGTAGTAATGGCTACACCTTC
TRBJ1-1 | TRBV30 | NA | TRBD1 | CAGYRGTEAFF | TGTGCCGGGTACAGGGGCACTGAAGCTTTCTTT
TRBJ1-3 | TRBV30 | NA | NA | CAWSWGAGNTIYF | TGTGCCTGGAGTTGGGGGGCTGGAAACACCATATATTTT
TRBJ2-1 | TRBV15 | NA | NA | CATSLGANEQFF | TGTGCCACCAGCTTAGGGGCTAATGAGCAGTTCTTC
TRBJ2-7 | TRBV7-8 | NA | NA | CASSASYEQYF | TGTGCCAGCAGCGCATCCTACGAGCAGTACTTC
TRBJ2-7 | TRBV4-2 | NA | NA | CASSQDAGSSYEQYF | TGTGCCAGCAGCCAAGATGCGGGGTCCTCCTACGAGCAGTACTTC
TRBJ1-1 | TRBV28 | NA | NA | CASSFRLNAGMNTEAFF | TGTGCCAGCAGTTTCAGGTTGAATGCGGGCATGAACACTGAAGCTTTCTTT
TRBJ1-3 | TRBV2 | NA | TRBD1 | CASSDTDREGGNTIYF | TGTGCCAGCAGTGATACCGACAGGGAGGGTGGAAACACCATATATTTT
TRBJ2-1 | TRBV28 | NA | NA | CASSFSLEQFF | TGTGCCAGCAGTTTCTCACTAGAGCAGTTCTTC
TRBJ2-1 | TRBV30 | NA | TRBD2 | CAWTRGGTNEQFF | TGTGCCTGGACGCGCGGGGGGACCAATGAGCAGTTCTTC
TRBJ1-5 | TRBV7-9 | NA | NA | CASSLPGAGDQPQHF | TGTGCCAGCAGCTTACCGGGGGCGGGGGATCAGCCCCAGCATTTT
TRBJ1-5 | TRBV6-5 | NA | NA | CASSYRPPRQPQHF | TGTGCCAGCAGTTATCGCCCCCCGAGACAGCCCCAGCATTTT
TRBJ1-5 | TRBV7-2 | once | NA | CASSPGVYSNQPQHF | TGTGCCAGCAGTCCCGGGGTATATAGCAATCAGCCCCAGCATTTT
TRBJ1-4 | TRBV6-6 | few | NA | CASTPQEKLFF | TGTGCCAGCACACCACAAGAAAAACTGTTTTTT
TRBJ2-3 | TRBV7-6 | NA | NA | CASSLYGTDTQYF | TGTGCCAGCAGCTTATACGGCACAGATACGCAGTATTTT
TRBJ2-1 | TRBV9 | NA | TRBD2 | CASSVVSGSSYNEQFF | TGTGCCAGCAGCGTCGTTAGCGGGAGCTCCTACAATGAGCAGTTCTTC
TRBJ1-6 | TRBV27 | NA | TRBD1 | CASSPGQGIGSPLHF | TGTGCCAGCAGTCCGGGACAGGGAATAGGTTCACCCCTCCACTTT
TRBJ1-4 | TRBV6-5 | once | NA | CASSGLNEKLFF | TGTGCCAGCAGTGGACTTAATGAAAAACTGTTTTTT
TRBJ2-3 | TRBV10-3 | once | NA | CAISETVGSTDTQYF | TGTGCCATCAGTGAGACAGTCGGCAGCACAGATACGCAGTATTTT
TRBJ1-5 | TRBV7-9 | NA | NA | CASSFLRQEDSNQPQHF | TGTGCCAGCAGCTTCCTCAGGCAAGAAGATAGCAATCAGCCCCAGCATTTT
TRBJ2-1 | TRBV27 | NA | TRBD1 | CASSSRQGGEQFF | TGTGCCAGCAGTTCCCGACAGGGTGGCGAGCAGTTCTTC
TRBJ2-2 | TRBV19 | NA | NA | CASSRYTESPNTGELFF | TGTGCCAGTAGTAGATATACTGAGTCCCCGAACACCGGGGAGCTGTTTTTT
TRBJ1-1 | TRBV27 | NA | NA | CASSLWGGRPEAFF | TGTGCCAGCAGTTTATGGGGCGGACGTCCTGAAGCTTTCTTT
TRBJ2-1 | TRBV5-1 | NA | NA | CASSFSTAALEPPYNEQFF | TGCGCCAGCAGCTTTTCCACAGCGGCCCTAGAACCTCCCTACAATGAGCAGTTCTTC
TRBJ2-7 | TRBV9 | NA | TRBD2 | CASSAHSGTSGEQYF | TGTGCCAGCAGCGCACATTCCGGGACTAGCGGCGAGCAGTACTTC
TRBJ1-1 | TRBV19 | NA | NA | CASSIGAGVPTEAFF | TGTGCCAGTAGTATAGGGGCAGGAGTTCCCACTGAAGCTTTCTTT
TRBJ2-1 | TRBV30 | NA | NA | CAWSAEREDDNEQFF | TGTGCCTGGTCAGCGGAGCGAGAAGATGACAATGAGCAGTTCTTC
TRBJ1-3 | TRBV7-9 | few | NA | CASSLLLSGNTIYF | TGTGCCAGCAGCCTACTTCTCTCTGGAAACACCATATATTTT
TRBJ2-3 | TRBV19 | NA | TRBD2 | CASSLSGSGGDTQYF | TGTGCCAGTAGCCTAAGCGGGAGCGGGGGAGATACGCAGTATTTT
TRBJ2-1 | TRBV4-3 | NA | TRBD1 | CASSQGTGYNEQFF | TGCGCCAGCAGCCAAGGGACAGGCTACAATGAGCAGTTCTTC
TRBJ1-2 | TRBV19 | NA | TRBD1 | CASSPTGTGYGYTF | TGTGCCAGTAGCCCAACCGGGACAGGGTATGGCTACACCTTC
TRBJ2-3 | TRBV27 | NA | TRBD2 | CASSSGLAGGPDTQYF | TGTGCCAGCAGTTCGGGACTAGCGGGAGGGCCAGATACGCAGTATTTT
TRBJ1-2 | TRBV4-1 | NA | NA | CASSQSHGYTF | TGCGCCAGCAGCCAGTCTCATGGCTACACCTTC
TRBJ1-3 | TRBV10-3 | once | NA | CAIRPRSVTGGNTIYF | TGTGCCATCAGGCCTAGGAGCGTTACCGGCGGAAACACCATATATTTT
TRBJ1-1 | TRBV11-2 | NA | NA | CASSLTFGQGGNTEAFF | TGTGCCAGCAGCTTAACCTTCGGTCAGGGAGGGAACACTGAAGCTTTCTTT
TRBJ2-1 | TRBV7-3 | NA | NA | CASSLIGGRVRNEQFF | TGTGCCAGCAGCTTAATCGGTGGCAGGGTGAGGAATGAGCAGTTCTTC
TRBJ1-2 | TRBV27 | NA | TRBD1 | CASTSDRGGDGYTF | TGTGCCAGCACCTCGGACAGGGGAGGGGATGGCTACACCTTC
TRBJ2-3 | TRBV9 | NA | NA | CASSVLTSSTDTQYF | TGTGCCAGCAGCGTACTAACGTCTAGCACAGATACGCAGTATTTT
TRBJ2-3 | TRBV4-2 | NA | TRBD2 | CASSQDWTNSGRAGDTQYF | TGTGCCAGCAGCCAAGATTGGACTAATAGCGGGAGGGCAGGTGATACGCAGTATTTT
TRBJ1-2 | TRBV28 | NA | TRBD1 | CASSLRAPQTGQEGYTF | TGTGCCAGCAGTTTGCGGGCCCCCCAGACAGGGCAAGAAGGCTACACCTTC
TRBJ2-3 | TRBV4-2 | once | TRBD1 | CASSQVGQGAELPNTQYF | TGTGCCAGCAGCCAAGTGGGTCAGGGGGCCGAGCTACCTAATACGCAGTATTTT
TRBJ2-3 | TRBV11-2 | NA | NA | CASSGGQGADTQYF | TGTGCCAGCAGCGGGGGCCAGGGCGCAGATACGCAGTATTTT
TRBJ2-1 | TRBV7-6 | NA | TRBD2 | CASSLRGGGDNEQFF | TGTGCCAGCAGCTTACGCGGGGGGGGTGACAATGAGCAGTTCTTC
TRBJ1-5 | TRBV28 | NA | NA | CASSGRGLNQPQHF | TGTGCCAGCAGCGGCAGGGGATTAAATCAGCCCCAGCATTTT
TRBJ1-6 | TRBV9 | NA | TRBD1 | CASSPRQGGGVAPLHF | TGTGCCAGCAGCCCACGACAGGGCGGAGGTGTCGCACCCCTCCACTTT
TRBJ1-2 | TRBV2 | NA | NA | CASSVSAAGYGYTF | TGTGCCAGCAGTGTTTCTGCGGCAGGCTATGGCTACACCTTC
TRBJ1-1 | TRBV12-5 | NA | NA | CASGLVLTGGFGMNTEAFF | TGTGCTAGTGGTTTGGTATTAACGGGGGGCTTCGGGATGAACACTGAAGCTTTCTTT
TRBJ2-1 | TRBV28 | NA | NA | CASSGPLGWNEQFF | TGTGCCAGCTCGGGGCCGTTGGGGTGGAATGAGCAGTTCTTC
TRBJ2-5 | TRBV2 | NA | NA | CASSDSSSHQETQYF | TGTGCCAGCAGTGACTCTTCCTCCCACCAAGAGACCCAGTACTTC